The present TCR beta chain was sequenced within a study of T cell responses to AZD1222 COVID-19 vaccine. General study results and limits: None of the repertoires were sampled until the peak T cell response had passed. White British people made up most donors, females outnumbered males, and clonal diversity was possibly underestimated.

Measured with immunoSEQ multiplex PCR; TCRdb has only the in-frame clones, and not every one. This table holds 85,000 to 90,000 clones, about nine tenths found once. Details on this clone: Its cognate antigen is unknown.

This CDR3 spans 15 amino acids. This TCR derives from an adult in good health. V is TRBV21-1 and J is TRBJ2-6; the D segment call TRBD2 is taken from the table without a DNA check. TRBV21-1 is recorded as a pseudogene. Sequencing was performed on peripheral blood, taken on day 0 of AZD1222 vaccination. The CDR3 DNA follows: TGTGCCGGCGGGATCCCCTCGGCGGGGGCCAACGTCCTGACTTTC. This gives the protein CAGGIPSAGANVLTF.